The clone carrying this TCR beta chain was observed a handful of times. The antigen remains undetermined. This specimen comes from a study of identical twins. A universal primer binding site was introduced by template switching. The final cDNA contained unique molecular identifiers. Each CDR3 protein is one row after TCRdb ran MiXCR on the 5' RACE reads. The sample has about 1.7 million distinct CDR3 sequences, 32% seen once. CDR3 length equals 13 residues. Looked up from germline, CDR1 is MNHEY and CDR2 is SMNVEV (reference sequence). Trimming took off 0 bases at V and 11 bases at J, with 13 bases between the two ends. Whole-study findings and limits: Out-of-frame beta sequences exhibited a weaker degree of excess twin sharing. Zero-insertion results could be subject to partial confounding by invariant MAIT and iNKT cells. Excess low generation probability was seen in twin-shared out-of-frame alpha sequences.

The sequence was obtained from a newborn girl in good health. The sequenced sample was cord blood. The V gene is TRBV27, the J gene TRBJ2-5; the D is unclear. CDR3 residues: CASSLSSKNEQYF. In DNA form, the CDR3 reads TGTGCCAGCAGTTTATCGAGCAAGAATGAGCAGTACTTC.